A selection of T cell receptor beta chains follows, all from one sample in a study of PD-L1 blockade in urothelial cancer. Sequencing was performed with immunoSEQ multiplex PCR; in TCRdb, only in-frame clones are kept and a portion is missing. The repertoire holds about 50,000 clones, with approximately 79% as singletons. The source material was PBMCs, sampled around atezolizumab (anti-PD-L1) treatment. Receptors originate from a man between 65 and 85 years old with urothelial cancer. Each CDR3 is given without its conserved first and last residue. Some rows have no size entry. The others give once, few or many, or a class for an expanded clone.

j_gene	abundance	v_gene	CDR3aa
TRBJ1-4	-	TRBV7-9	ASSFSGTGGLTGEKLF
TRBJ1-4	-	TRBV5-4	ASTPWLEKLF
TRBJ2-7	-	TRBV6-5	ASSYSMASGSHEQY
TRBJ2-7	once	TRBV19	ASSTSGNPFGEQY
TRBJ2-3	-	TRBV4-3	ASSQGLGTDTQY
TRBJ1-1	-	TRBV6-5	ASSYASFGGSTEAF
TRBJ1-1	-	TRBV30	AWRDINGVGTEAF
TRBJ2-1	-	TRBV10-3	AIRPHTGTSGNEQF
TRBJ1-2	-	TRBV4-3	ASSRTGTGFGYT
TRBJ2-7	few	TRBV5-4	ASSLQASYEQY
TRBJ1-2	-	TRBV19	ASSTTGYYGYT
TRBJ2-3	-	TRBV5-1	ASSQREYGTDTQY
TRBJ2-1	-	TRBV5-4	ASSSPLAGVDEQF
TRBJ2-7	once	TRBV6-1	ASSEMSGAIYEQY
TRBJ2-1	-	TRBV7-3	ASSLKFTSGYNEQF
TRBJ1-3	-	TRBV5-6	ASSSPGQQGNTIY
TRBJ2-5	-	TRBV19	ASTERETQY
TRBJ2-1	-	TRBV7-6	ASSPFTGTSPGVEF
TRBJ2-2	-	TRBV9	ASSAEGAGVNTGELF
TRBJ2-4	once	TRBV19	ASSIDLGRSEAKNIQY
TRBJ2-7	-	TRBV7-8	ASSFGHGASYEQY
TRBJ1-1	-	TRBV7-9	ASSFGETEAF
TRBJ2-3	-	TRBV19	ASTIGGSGADTQY
TRBJ1-6	-	TRBV30	AWSVDRGTSPLH
TRBJ1-1	-	TRBV11-1	ASSLQSTGSTEAF
TRBJ1-4	-	TRBV5-1	ASSLVTGVNEKLF
TRBJ2-3	once	TRBV5-1	ASSLEHLTDTQY
TRBJ1-3	once	TRBV6-5	ANLIRSPSGNTIY
TRBJ2-7	-	TRBV4-2	ASSQGLAGDEQY
TRBJ1-4	many	TRBV30	AWGLKTGGNEKLF